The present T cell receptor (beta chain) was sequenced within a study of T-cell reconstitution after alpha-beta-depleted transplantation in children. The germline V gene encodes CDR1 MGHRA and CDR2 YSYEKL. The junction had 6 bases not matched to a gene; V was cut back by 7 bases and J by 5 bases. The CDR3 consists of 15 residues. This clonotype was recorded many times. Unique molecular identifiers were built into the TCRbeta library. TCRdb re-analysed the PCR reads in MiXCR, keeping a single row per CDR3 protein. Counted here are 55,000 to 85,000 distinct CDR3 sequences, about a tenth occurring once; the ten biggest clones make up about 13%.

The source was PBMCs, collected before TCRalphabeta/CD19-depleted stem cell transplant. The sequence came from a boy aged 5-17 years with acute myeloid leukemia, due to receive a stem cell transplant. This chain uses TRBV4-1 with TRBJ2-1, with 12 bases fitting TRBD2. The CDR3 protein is CASKLGLAGHNEQFF. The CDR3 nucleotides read TGCGCCAGCAAACTCGGACTAGCGGGACACAATGAGCAGTTCTTC.